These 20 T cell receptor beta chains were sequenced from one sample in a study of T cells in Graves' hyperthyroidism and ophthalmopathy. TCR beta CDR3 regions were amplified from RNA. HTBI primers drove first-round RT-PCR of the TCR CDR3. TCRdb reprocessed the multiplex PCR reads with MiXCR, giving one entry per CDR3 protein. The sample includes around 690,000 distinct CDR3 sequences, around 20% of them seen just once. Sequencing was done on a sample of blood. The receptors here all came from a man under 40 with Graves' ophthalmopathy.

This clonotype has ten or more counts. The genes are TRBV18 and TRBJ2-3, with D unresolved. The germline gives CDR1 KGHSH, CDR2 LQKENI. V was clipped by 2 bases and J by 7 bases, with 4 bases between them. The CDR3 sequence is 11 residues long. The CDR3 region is CASSPDNTQYF. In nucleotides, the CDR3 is TGTGCCAGCTCACCAGACAATACGCAGTATTTT.

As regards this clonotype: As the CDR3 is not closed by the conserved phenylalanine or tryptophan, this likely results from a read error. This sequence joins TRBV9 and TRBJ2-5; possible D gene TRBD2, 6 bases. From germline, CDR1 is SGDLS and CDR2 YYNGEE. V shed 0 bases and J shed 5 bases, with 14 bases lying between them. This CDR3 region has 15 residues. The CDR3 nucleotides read TGTGCCAGCAGCGTAGAAGGGGTCGCGGGGGAGACCCAGTACCTC. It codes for CASSVEGVAGETQYL.

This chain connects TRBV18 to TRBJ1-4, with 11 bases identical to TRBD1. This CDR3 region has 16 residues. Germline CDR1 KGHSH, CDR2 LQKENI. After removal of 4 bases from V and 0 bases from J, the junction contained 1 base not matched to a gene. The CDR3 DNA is TGTGCCAGCTCACGGGACAGGGGGGCAACTAATGAAAAACTGTTTTTT. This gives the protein CASSRDRGATNEKLFF.

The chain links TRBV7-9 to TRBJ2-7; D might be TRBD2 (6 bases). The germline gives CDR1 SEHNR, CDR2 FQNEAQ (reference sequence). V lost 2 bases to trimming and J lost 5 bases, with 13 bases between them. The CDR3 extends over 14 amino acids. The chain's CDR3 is CASSLLGGLNEQYF. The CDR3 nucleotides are TGTGCCAGCAGCTTATTAGGAGGGTTGAACGAGCAGTACTTC. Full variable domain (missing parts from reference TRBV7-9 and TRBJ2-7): DTGVSQNPRHKITKRGQNVTFRCDPISEHNRLYWYRQTLGQGPEFLTYFQNEAQLEKSRLLSDRFSAERPKGSFSTLEIQRTEQGDSAMYLCASSLLGGLNEQYFGPGTRLTVT.

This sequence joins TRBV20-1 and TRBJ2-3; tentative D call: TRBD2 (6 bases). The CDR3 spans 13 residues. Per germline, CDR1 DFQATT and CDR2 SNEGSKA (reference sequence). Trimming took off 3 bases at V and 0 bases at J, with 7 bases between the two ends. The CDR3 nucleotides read TGCAGTGCTAGCGGGACTAGCACAGATACGCAGTATTTT. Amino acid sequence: CSASGTSTDTQYF.

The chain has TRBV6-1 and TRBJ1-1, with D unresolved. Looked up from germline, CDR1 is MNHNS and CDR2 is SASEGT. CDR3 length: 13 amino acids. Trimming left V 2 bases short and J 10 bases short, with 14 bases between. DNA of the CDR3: TGTGCCAGCAGTGAAAGGGCCATCGAGGGAGCTTTCTTT. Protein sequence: CASSERAIEGAFF.

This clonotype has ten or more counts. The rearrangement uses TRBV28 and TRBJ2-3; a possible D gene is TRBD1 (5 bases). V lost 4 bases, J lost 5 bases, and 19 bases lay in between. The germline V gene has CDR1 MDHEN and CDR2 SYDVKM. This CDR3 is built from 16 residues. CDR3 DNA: TGTGCCAGCAGTTCCCGACAGAACTACCTTCAAGATACGCAGTATTTT. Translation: CASSSRQNYLQDTQYF.

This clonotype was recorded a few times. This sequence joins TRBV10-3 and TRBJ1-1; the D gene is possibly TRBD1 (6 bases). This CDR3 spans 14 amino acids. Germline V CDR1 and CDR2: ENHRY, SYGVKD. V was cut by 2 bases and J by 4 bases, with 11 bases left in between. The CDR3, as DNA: TGTGCCATCAGTGAGGCGGACAGTCCCACTGAAGCTTTCTTT. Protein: CAISEADSPTEAFF.

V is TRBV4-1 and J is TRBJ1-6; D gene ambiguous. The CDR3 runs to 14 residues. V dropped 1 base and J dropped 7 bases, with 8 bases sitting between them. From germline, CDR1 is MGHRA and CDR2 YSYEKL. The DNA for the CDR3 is TGCGCCAGCAGCCAAGGAGAGCTCAATTCACCCCTCCACTTT. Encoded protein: CASSQGELNSPLHF.

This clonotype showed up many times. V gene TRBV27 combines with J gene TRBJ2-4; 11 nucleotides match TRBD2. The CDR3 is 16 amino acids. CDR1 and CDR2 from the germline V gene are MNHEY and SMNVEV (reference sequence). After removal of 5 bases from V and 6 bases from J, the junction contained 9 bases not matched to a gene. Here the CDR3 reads CASSPLAGDGINIQYF. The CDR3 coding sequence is TGTGCCAGCAGTCCACTAGCGGGAGACGGCATAAACATTCAGTACTTC.

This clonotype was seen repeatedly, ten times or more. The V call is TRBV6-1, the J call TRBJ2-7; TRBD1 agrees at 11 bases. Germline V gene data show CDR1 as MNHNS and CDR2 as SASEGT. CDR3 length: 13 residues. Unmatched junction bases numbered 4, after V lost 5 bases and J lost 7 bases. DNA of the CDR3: TGTGCCAGCAGTTGGACAGGGGGCCAGGAGCAGTACTTC. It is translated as CASSWTGGQEQYF.

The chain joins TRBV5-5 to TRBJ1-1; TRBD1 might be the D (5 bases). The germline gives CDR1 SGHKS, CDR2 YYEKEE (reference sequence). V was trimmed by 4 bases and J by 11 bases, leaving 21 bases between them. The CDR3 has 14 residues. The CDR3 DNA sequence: TGTGCCAGCAGCCCCCGTGAGGGCCCATGGGGGGCTTTCTTT. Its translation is CASSPREGPWGAFF. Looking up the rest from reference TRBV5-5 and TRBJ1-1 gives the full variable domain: DAGVTQSPTHLIKTRGQQVTLRCSPISGHKSVSWYQQVLGQGPQFIFQYYEKEERGRGNFPDRFSARQFPNYSSELNVNALLLGDSALYLCASSPREGPWGAFFGQGTRLTVV.

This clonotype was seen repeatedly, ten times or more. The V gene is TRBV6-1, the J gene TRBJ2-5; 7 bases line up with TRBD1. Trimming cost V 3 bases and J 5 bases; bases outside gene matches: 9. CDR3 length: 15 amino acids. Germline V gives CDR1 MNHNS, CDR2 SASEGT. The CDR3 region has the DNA TGTGCCAGCAGTGAGGGGACAGCGGTATGGGAGACCCAGTACTTC. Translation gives CASSEGTAVWETQYF.

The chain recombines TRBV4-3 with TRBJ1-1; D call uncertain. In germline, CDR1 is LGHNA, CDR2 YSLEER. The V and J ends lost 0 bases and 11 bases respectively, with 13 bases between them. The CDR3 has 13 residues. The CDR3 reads CASSQDHGDKAFF. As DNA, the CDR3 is TGCGCCAGCAGCCAAGATCACGGCGACAAGGCTTTCTTT.

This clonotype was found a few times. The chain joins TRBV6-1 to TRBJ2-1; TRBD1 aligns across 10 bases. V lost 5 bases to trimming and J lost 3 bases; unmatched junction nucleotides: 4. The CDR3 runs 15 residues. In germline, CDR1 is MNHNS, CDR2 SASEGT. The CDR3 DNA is TGTGCCAGCAGTTATTGGGACAGGGGCTACAATGAGCAGTTCTTC. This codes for CASSYWDRGYNEQFF.

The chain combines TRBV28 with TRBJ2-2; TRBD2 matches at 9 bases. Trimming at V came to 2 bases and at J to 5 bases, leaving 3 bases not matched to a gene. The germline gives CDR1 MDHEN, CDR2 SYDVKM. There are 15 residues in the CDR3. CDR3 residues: CASSLGTSSTGELFF. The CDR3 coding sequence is TGTGCCAGCAGTTTAGGGACTAGCAGTACCGGGGAGCTGTTTTTT.

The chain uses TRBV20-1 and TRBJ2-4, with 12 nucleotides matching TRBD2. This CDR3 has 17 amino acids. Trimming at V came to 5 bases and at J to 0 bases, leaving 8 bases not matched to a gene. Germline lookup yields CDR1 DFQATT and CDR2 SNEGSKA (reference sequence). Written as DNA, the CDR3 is TGCAGTGCTGCAAGGACTAGCGGGGATCTAGCCAAAAACATTCAGTACTTC. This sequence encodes CSAARTSGDLAKNIQYF.

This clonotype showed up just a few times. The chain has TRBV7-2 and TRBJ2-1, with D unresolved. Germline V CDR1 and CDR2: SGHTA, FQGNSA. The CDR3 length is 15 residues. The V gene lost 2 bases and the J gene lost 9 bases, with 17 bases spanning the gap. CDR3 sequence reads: CASSLNGPIVGEQFF. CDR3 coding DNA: TGTGCCAGCAGCTTAAACGGCCCGATCGTGGGTGAGCAGTTCTTC. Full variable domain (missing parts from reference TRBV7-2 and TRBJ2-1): GAGVSQSPSNKVTEKGKDVELRCDPISGHTALYWYRQSLGQGLEFLIYFQGNSAPDKSGLPSDRFSAERTGGSVSTLTIQRTQQEDSAVYLCASSLNGPIVGEQFFGPGTRLTVL.

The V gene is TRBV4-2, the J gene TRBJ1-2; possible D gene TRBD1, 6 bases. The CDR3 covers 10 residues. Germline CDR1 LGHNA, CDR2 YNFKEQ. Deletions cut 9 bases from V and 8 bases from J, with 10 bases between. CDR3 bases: TGTGCCAGTTCAGGGGTCGGCTACACCTTC. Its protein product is CASSGVGYTF.

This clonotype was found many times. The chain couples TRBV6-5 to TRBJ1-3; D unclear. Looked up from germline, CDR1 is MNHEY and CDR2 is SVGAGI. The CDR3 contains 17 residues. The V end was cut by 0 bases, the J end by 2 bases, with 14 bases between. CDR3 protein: CASSYSIPAGAGNTIYF. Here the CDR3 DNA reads TGTGCCAGCAGTTACTCGATTCCCGCCGGTGCTGGAAACACCATATATTTT.